One and the same sample provided the 18 T cell receptor beta chains below, sequenced in a study of prognosis after radiotherapy for stage I lung cancer. Multiplex PCR, run in two rounds, amplified TCR beta CDR3 from genomic DNA. Individual primers that were specific to each TRBV and TRBJ gene served in first-round PCR. TCRdb reprocessed the multiplex PCR reads with MiXCR, giving one entry per CDR3 protein. The sample includes 31,000 or so distinct CDR3 sequences, 35% to 45% of them seen just once. The specimen was PBMCs, collected before or after stereotactic body radiation therapy (not recorded which). The receptors shown here come from a donor aged 50 or older with non-small cell lung cancer.

In this sample, this clonotype is large. V gene TRBV11-3 combines with J gene TRBJ1-3; 7 bases fit TRBD1. The CDR3 spans 15 residues. The germline CDR1 and CDR2 sequences are SGHNT and YENEEA. V trimming: 5 bases; J trimming: 4 bases; junction bases outside the gene matches: 8. The CDR3 nucleotides are TGTGCCAGCAGCGTACTACAGGGGCTCGGAAACACCATATATTTT. Translation: CASSVLQGLGNTIYF.

This clonotype was detected many times. The chain joins TRBV11-2 to TRBJ2-7; the match to TRBD2 covers 7 bases. Germline trimming cut 2 bases from V and 0 bases from J; bases unmatched to any gene: 4. CDR3 length equals 15 residues. The germline V gene has CDR1 SGHAT and CDR2 FQNNGV. The CDR3 sequence: CASSLLSGGSYEQYF. Written as DNA, the CDR3 is TGTGCCAGCAGCTTATTGTCGGGGGGCTCCTACGAGCAGTACTTC.

This clonotype was found many times. V usage is TRBV3-1 and J usage is TRBJ1-3, with D unclear. Trimming took 0 bases from V and 0 from J, leaving 12 bases between them. The CDR3 consists of 17 residues. Germline V gene sequence: CDR1 LGHDT, CDR2 YNNKEL (reference sequence). The CDR3 DNA reads TGTGCCAGCAGCCAAGAAGGCGGGTACCCCTCTGGAAACACCATATATTTT. Translated: CASSQEGGYPSGNTIYF. The full variable domain, in which reference TRBV3-1 and TRBJ1-3 provide the parts outside the CDR3, is DTAVSQTPKYLVTQMGNDKSIKCEQNLGHDTMYWYKQDSKKFLKIMFSYNNKELIINETVPNRFSPKSPDKAHLNLHINSLELGDSAVYFCASSQEGGYPSGNTIYFGEGSWLTVV.

The chain joins TRBV30 to TRBJ1-1; 7 bases line up with TRBD1. Trimming at V came to 0 bases and at J to 5 bases, leaving 6 bases not matched to a gene. Germline loops: CDR1 GTSNPN, CDR2 SVGIG (reference sequence). There are 14 residues in the CDR3. CDR3 nucleotide sequence: TGTGCCTGGAGTGTACTTACAGGGGCAACTGAAGCTTTCTTT. Protein product: CAWSVLTGATEAFF.

As for this clonotype: Only one base separates this from a far larger clonotype, so it likely reflects a read error. V usage is TRBV6-8 and J usage is TRBJ2-7, with a tentative D call TRBD1 (5 bases). This CDR3 is 14 amino acids long. Germline lookup yields CDR1 MNHGY and CDR2 SAAAGT. The CDR3 sequence is CVSSSGHGPYEQYF. DNA for the CDR3: TGTGTCAGCAGTTCCGGACACGGACCCTACGAGCAGTACTTC.

Relative to its sample, this clonotype is medium-sized (0.01 to 0.1%). The CDR3 nucleotides are TGCAGTGCTAGAGATGTTGCCGGGGGGGACTCCTACGAGCAGTACTTC. This gives the protein CSARDVAGGDSYEQYF. The rearrangement joins TRBV20-1 to TRBJ2-7; 8 bases agree with TRBD2. The CDR3 is 16 amino acids. The V gene's germline CDR1 is DFQATT and CDR2 SNEGSKA (reference sequence). Germline trimming cut 0 bases from V and 0 bases from J; bases unmatched to any gene: 7.

The chain joins TRBV19 to TRBJ1-5; D possibly corresponds to TRBD1 (5 bases). Germline lookup yields CDR1 LNHDA and CDR2 SQIVND (reference sequence). The CDR3 runs to 15 residues. Trimming removed 6 bases from V and 0 bases from J, with 12 bases in between. For the CDR3, the DNA is TGTGCCAGTAGACCTGGACACTATAGCAATCAGCCCCAGCATTTT. It codes for CASRPGHYSNQPQHF.

At least ten counts were recorded for this clonotype. The chain uses TRBV12-3 or TRBV12-4 and TRBJ1-4; perhaps TRBD1 as D (5 bases). The CDR3 totals 16 residues. The ends were cut back, 6 bases at V and 0 bases at J, with 14 bases in the middle. In nucleotides, the CDR3 is TGTGCCAGCAGCCTTCAGGGTGCTGCAACTAATGAAAAACTGTTTTTT. It is translated as CASSLQGAATNEKLFF.

This clonotype was recorded many times. The rearrangement uses TRBV2 and TRBJ1-1; D possibly corresponds to TRBD1 (5 bases). The CDR3 runs to 14 residues. The V gene's germline CDR1 is SNHLY and CDR2 FYNNEI. V shed 0 bases and J shed 1 base, with 6 bases lying between them. As DNA, the CDR3 is TGTGCCAGCAGTGAAGCAGGGACGAACACTGAAGCTTTCTTT. Its translation: CASSEAGTNTEAFF.

This clonotype was observed at least ten times. The chain joins TRBV5-8 to TRBJ2-5; 14 bases line up with TRBD2. This CDR3 contains 17 residues. V was pared by 3 bases and J by 0 bases, with 4 bases of the junction left unmatched. Germline V gene data show CDR1 as SGHTS and CDR2 as YDEGEE. The CDR3 coding sequence is TGTGCCAGCAGCTCCGGACTAGCGGGGGGCCACCAAGAGACCCAGTACTTC. This translates into CASSSGLAGGHQETQYF.

This clonotype was counted many times. J is TRBJ1-1 and V is TRBV29-1; 7 bases fit TRBD1. The trim removed 4 bases at V and 4 bases at J, leaving 9 bases unmatched. The V gene's germline CDR1 is SQVTM and CDR2 ANQGSEA. The CDR3 sequence is 14 residues long. The CDR3 DNA reads as TGCAGCGTTGGGCAAGGGGGCGCGGTCACTGAAGCTTTCTTT. Translating it yields CSVGQGGAVTEAFF. The variable domain in full, with the rest retrieved from reference TRBV29-1 and TRBJ1-1, is SAVISQKPSRDICQRGTSLTIQCQVDSQVTMMFWYRQQPGQSLTLIATANQGSEATYESGFVIDKFPISRPNLTFSTLTVSNMSPEDSSIYLCSVGQGGAVTEAFFGQGTRLTVV.

Details on this clonotype: A far larger clone is only one base removed, so a read error is likely. The genes are TRBV6-6 and TRBJ2-3; D perhaps matches TRBD2 (5 bases). The germline V gene encodes CDR1 MNHNY and CDR2 SVGAGI (reference sequence). The CDR3 contains 16 residues. The DNA for the CDR3 is TGTGCCGGCAGTGAGGTTGGGAGACCTAACACAGATACGCAGTATTTT. As protein: CAGSEVGRPNTDTQYF.

This clonotype was counted many times. The V call is TRBV4-1, the J call TRBJ2-7; TRBD2 matches 9 bases. From germline, CDR1 is MGHRA and CDR2 YSYEKL. V was clipped by 1 base and J by 6 bases; unmatched bases: 4. This CDR3 has 14 amino acids. The CDR3 is CASSQGTSASEQYF. In DNA form, the CDR3 reads TGCGCCAGCAGCCAAGGGACTAGCGCAAGCGAGCAGTACTTC.

With respect to this clonotype: A far larger clone differs by one base, so this is likely a read error. The chain joins TRBV6-2 or TRBV6-3 to TRBJ1-5; D not resolved. There are 13 residues in the CDR3. Germline V CDR1 and CDR2: MNHEY, SVGEGT. CDR3 nucleotides: TGTGCCAGCACCCCCCTGCGGGATCATCCCCAGCATTTT. It encodes CASTPLRDHPQHF.

The sample holds many counts of this clonotype. J is TRBJ1-1 and V is TRBV6-5, with 8 bases fitting TRBD1. The V segment lost 4 bases and the J segment 4 bases; nucleotides outside the gene matches: 5. CDR1 and CDR2 from the germline V gene are MNHEY and SVGAGI. The CDR3 has 14 residues. CDR3 loop: CASSLQGGITEAFF. The DNA of the CDR3 is TGTGCCAGCAGTTTACAGGGGGGTATCACTGAAGCTTTCTTT.

Concerning this clonotype: One end of the junction is discordant with germline, which a read error may explain. The V call is TRBV12-3 or TRBV12-4, the J call TRBJ1-6, with TRBD1 matching 7 bases. This CDR3 contains 15 residues. The DNA for the CDR3 is TGTGCCAGAAGTCCTTACCAGGGGGAAAATTCACCCCTACACTTT. It yields the protein CARSPYQGENSPLHF.

The table lists this clonotype with many counts. This chain uses TRBV27 with TRBJ2-2; 9 bases match TRBD2. J gave up 4 bases and V 5 bases, and 8 bases lay outside the gene matches. The CDR3 spans 16 residues. Germline V lookup: CDR1 MNHEY, CDR2 SMNVEV (reference sequence). The CDR3 loop reads CASSSHLAGPTGELFF. The CDR3 DNA is TGTGCCAGCAGTAGCCACCTAGCGGGGCCCACCGGGGAGCTGTTTTTT.

This clonotype is medium-sized in the sample. This sequence joins TRBV19 and TRBJ1-5; possibly TRBD1 for D (6 bases). The CDR3 spans 11 residues. Trimming cost V 6 bases and J 11 bases, with 11 bases left between them. In germline, CDR1 is LNHDA, CDR2 SQIVND (reference sequence). The CDR3 here is CASRTGQTQHF. The CDR3 DNA sequence: TGTGCCAGTAGGACAGGCCAAACCCAGCATTTT.